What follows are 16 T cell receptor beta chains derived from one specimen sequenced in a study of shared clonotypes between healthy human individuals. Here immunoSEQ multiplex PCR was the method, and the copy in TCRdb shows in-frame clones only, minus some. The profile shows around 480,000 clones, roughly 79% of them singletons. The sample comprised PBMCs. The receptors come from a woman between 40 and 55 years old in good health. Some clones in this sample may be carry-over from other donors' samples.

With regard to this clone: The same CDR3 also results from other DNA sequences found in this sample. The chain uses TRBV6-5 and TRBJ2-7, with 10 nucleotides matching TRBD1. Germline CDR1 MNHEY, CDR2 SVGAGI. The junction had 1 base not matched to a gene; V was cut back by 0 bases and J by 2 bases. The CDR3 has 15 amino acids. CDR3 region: CASSYSGQGTYEQYF. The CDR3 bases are TGTGCCAGCAGTTACTCGGGACAGGGGACCTACGAGCAGTACTTC.

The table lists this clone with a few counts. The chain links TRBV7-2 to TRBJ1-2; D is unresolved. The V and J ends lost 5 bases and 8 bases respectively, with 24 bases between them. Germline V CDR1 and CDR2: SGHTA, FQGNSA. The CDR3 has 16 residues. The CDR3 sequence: CASSRIPPSSTMGYTF. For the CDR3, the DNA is TGTGCCAGCAGCCGCATCCCGCCCTCTTCGACTATGGGCTACACCTTC.

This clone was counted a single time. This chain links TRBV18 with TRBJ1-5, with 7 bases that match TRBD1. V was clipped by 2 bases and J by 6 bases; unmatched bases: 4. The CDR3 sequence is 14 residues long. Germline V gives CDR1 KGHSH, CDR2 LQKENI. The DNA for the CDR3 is TGTGCCAGCTCACCAGGACAGGTCCCTCAGCCCCAGCATTTT. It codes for CASSPGQVPQPQHF. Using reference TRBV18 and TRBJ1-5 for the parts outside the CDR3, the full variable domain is NAGVMQNPRHLVRRRGQEARLRCSPMKGHSHVYWYRQLPEEGLKFMVYLQKENIIDESGMPKERFSAEFPKEGPSILRIQQVVRGDSAAYFCASSPGQVPQPQHFGDGTRLSIL.

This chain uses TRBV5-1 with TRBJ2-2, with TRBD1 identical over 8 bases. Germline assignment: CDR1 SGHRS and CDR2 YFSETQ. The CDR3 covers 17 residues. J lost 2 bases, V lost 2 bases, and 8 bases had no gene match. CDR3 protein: CASSFYPGQANTGELFF. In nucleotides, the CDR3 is TGCGCCAGCAGCTTTTACCCGGGACAGGCAAACACCGGGGAGCTGTTTTTT.

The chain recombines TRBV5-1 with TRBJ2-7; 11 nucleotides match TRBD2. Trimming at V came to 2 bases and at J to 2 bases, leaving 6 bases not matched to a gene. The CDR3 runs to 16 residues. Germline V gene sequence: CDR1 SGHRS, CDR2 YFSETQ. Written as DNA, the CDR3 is TGCGCCAGCAGCTTCGAGACTAGCGGGACGACCTACGAGCAGTACTTC. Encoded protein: CASSFETSGTTYEQYF.

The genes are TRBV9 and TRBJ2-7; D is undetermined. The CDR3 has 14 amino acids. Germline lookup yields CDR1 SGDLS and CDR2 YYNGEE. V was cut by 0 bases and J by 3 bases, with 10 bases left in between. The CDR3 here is CASSVGAGHYEQYF. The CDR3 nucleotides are TGTGCCAGCAGCGTAGGGGCTGGTCACTACGAGCAGTACTTC.

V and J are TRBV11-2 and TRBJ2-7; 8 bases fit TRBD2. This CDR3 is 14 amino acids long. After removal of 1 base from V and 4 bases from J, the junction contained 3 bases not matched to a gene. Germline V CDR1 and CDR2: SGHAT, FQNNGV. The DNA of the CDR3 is TGTGCCAGCAGCTTAGGACTAGCGCTATACGAGCAGTACTTC. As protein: CASSLGLALYEQYF.

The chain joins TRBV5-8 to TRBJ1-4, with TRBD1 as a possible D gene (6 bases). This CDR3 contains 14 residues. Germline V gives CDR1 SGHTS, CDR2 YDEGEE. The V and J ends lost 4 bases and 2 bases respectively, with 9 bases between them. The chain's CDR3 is CASSRTATNEKLFF. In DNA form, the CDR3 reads TGTGCCAGCAGCCGGACAGCTACTAATGAAAAACTGTTTTTT. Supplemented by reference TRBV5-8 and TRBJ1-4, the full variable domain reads EAGVTQSPTHLIKTRGQQATLRCSPISGHTSVYWYQQALGLGLQFLLWYDEGEERNRGNFPPRFSGRQFPNYSSELNVNALELEDSALYLCASSRTATNEKLFFGSGTQLSVL.

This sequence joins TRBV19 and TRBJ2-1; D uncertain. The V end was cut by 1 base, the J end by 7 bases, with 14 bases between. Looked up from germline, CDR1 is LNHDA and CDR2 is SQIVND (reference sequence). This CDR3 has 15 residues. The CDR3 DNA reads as TGTGCCAGTAGTATAGGGGCCGGCAGCTATAATGAGCAGTTCTTC. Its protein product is CASSIGAGSYNEQFF.

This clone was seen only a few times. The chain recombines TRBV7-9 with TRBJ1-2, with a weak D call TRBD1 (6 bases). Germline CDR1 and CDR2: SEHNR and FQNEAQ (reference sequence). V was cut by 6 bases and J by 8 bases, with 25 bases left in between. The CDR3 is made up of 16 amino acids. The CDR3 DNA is TGTGCCAGCAGGGGAACCGAGCTCAGGGGCTCAGAAGGCTACACCTTC. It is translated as CASRGTELRGSEGYTF. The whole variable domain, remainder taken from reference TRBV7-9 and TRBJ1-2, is DTGVSQNPRHKITKRGQNVTFRCDPISEHNRLYWYRQTLGQGPEFLTYFQNEAQLEKSRLLSDRFSAERPKGSFSTLEIQRTEQGDSAMYLCASRGTELRGSEGYTFGSGTRLTVV.

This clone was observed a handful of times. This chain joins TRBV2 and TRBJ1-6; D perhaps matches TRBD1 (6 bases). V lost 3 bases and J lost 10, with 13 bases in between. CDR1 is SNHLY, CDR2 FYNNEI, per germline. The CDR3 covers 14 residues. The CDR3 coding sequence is TGTGCCAGCAGTGACGGGGGCGGTATCTCACCCCTCCACTTT. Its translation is CASSDGGGISPLHF. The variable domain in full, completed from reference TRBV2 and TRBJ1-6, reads EPEVTQTPSHQVTQMGQEVILRCVPISNHLYFYWYRQILGQKVEFLVSFYNNEISEKSEIFDDQFSVERPDGSNFTLKIRSTKLEDSAMYFCASSDGGGISPLHFGNGTRLTVT.

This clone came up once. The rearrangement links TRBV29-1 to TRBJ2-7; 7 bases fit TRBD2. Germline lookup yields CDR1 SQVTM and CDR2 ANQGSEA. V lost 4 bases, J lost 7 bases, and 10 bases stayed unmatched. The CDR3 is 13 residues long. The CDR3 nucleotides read TGCAGCGTTGCCGTGGCTAGCGGTAGGGAGCAGTACTTC. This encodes CSVAVASGREQYF.

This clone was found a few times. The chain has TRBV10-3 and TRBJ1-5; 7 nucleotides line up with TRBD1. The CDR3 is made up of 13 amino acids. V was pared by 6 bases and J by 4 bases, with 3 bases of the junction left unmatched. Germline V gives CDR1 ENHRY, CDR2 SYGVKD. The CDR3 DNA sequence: TGTGCCATCAGCCGGGACAGTAATCAGCCCCAGCATTTT. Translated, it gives CAISRDSNQPQHF.

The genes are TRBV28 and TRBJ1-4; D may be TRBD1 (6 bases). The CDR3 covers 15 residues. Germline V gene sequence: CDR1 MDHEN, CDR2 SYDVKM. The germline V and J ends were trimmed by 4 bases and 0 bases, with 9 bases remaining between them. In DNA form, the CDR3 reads TGTGCCAGCAGTTACCAGGGGACAACTAATGAAAAACTGTTTTTT. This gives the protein CASSYQGTTNEKLFF.

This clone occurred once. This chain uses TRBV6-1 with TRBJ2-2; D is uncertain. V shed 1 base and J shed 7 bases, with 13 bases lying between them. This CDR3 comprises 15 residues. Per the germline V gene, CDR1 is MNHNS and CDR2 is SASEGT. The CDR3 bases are TGTGCCAGCAGTGAAGTGAAGGGTATGAGCGGGGAGCTGTTTTTT. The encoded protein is CASSEVKGMSGELFF.

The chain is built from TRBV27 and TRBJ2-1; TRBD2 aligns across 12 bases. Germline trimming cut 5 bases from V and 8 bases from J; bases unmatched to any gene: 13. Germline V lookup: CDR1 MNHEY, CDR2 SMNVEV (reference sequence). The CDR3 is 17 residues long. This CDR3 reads CASSEQTGLAGSHEQFF. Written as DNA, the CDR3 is TGTGCCAGCAGTGAGCAGACAGGACTAGCGGGAAGTCATGAGCAGTTCTTC.